A single sample is the source of the 3 T cell receptor beta chains below, sequenced in a study of response to subunit inactivated influenza vaccine. TCRdb called the RT-PCR reads again in MiXCR, with one record for every CDR3 protein. Of about 540,000 distinct CDR3 sequences in the sample, about 14% are singletons; the top ten hold over 8.5%. The sample was PBMCs from blood, taken approximately 12 days after vaccination. The origin of the receptors is a man in his fifties or sixties who received an inactivated influenza vaccine.

This clonotype came up a few times. The rearrangement joins TRBV7-2 to TRBJ2-5, with 8 nucleotides matching TRBD2. The germline CDR1 and CDR2 sequences are SGHTA and FQGNSA. The CDR3 contains 15 residues. V lost 5 bases and J lost 3; bases outside the gene matches: 8. The DNA for the CDR3 is TGTGCCAGCAGCCGGCGACTAGCGCGAGAAGAGACCCAGTACTTC. Translating gives CASSRRLAREETQYF.

Ten or more counts support this clonotype. The CDR3 sequence: CASSLARASREVYNEQFF. CDR3 DNA: TGTGCCAGCAGCTTAGCGAGGGCTAGCCGGGAGGTCTACAATGAGCAGTTCTTC. J is TRBJ2-1 and V is TRBV7-8; 7 bases map to TRBD2. This CDR3 has 18 amino acids. Trimming removed 0 bases from V and 3 bases from J; junction bases left unmatched: 11. Germline loops: CDR1 SGHVS, CDR2 FQNEAQ.

This clonotype was seen only a few times. This chain connects TRBV20-1 to TRBJ2-1; D is perhaps TRBD2 (5 bases). With 0 bases removed from V and 6 bases from J, the gap between germline ends came to 12 bases. The CDR3 contains 14 residues. CDR1 is DFQATT and CDR2 is SNEGSKA in the germline V gene (reference sequence). The CDR3 is CSARDYSSGNEQFF. As DNA, the CDR3 is TGCAGTGCTAGAGATTATTCAAGCGGCAATGAGCAGTTCTTC.